Sequencing of this T cell receptor beta chain was carried out in a study of T cells in Graves' hyperthyroidism and ophthalmopathy. Study outcomes and limitations: Within blood appeared most thyroid clonotypes that had expanded above 0.001. With a median lead of around 6.7 months before onset, the model predicted ophthalmopathy.

Amplification of TCR beta CDR3 regions used RNA as the template. The HTBI primer set served for first-round RT-PCR of the TCR CDR3. TCRdb used MiXCR to reprocess the multiplex PCR reads, holding one entry per CDR3 protein. The sample includes hundreds of thousands of distinct CDR3 sequences, roughly 15% of them seen just once. This clonotype occurred a few times. Antigen: not known. The CDR3 loop spans 13 amino acids. Trimming took off 7 bases at V and 2 bases at J, with 10 bases between the two ends. Germline CDR1 and CDR2: MNHNS and SASEGT. Source material: blood. V and J are TRBV6-1 and TRBJ2-3; D call uncertain. The clonotype was recovered from a woman aged 18 to 35 with Graves' ophthalmopathy. CDR3 sequence: CASTWWPTDTQYF. The CDR3 DNA follows: TGTGCCAGCACCTGGTGGCCCACAGATACGCAGTATTTT.